A selection of T cell receptor beta chains follows, all from one sample in a study of OX40 agonist ivuxolimab in advanced cancers. The protocol was immunoSEQ multiplex PCR, while the TCRdb copy is restricted to in-frame clones and leaves out a portion. The repertoire holds approximately 26,000 clones, 65% to 85% seen once, with 9.5% to 15% in the top ten. The source was CD4+ or CD8+ T cells sorted from blood, collected in a trial of the OX40 agonist ivuxolimab. The origin of the receptors is an adult with an advanced solid tumor such as melanoma, head and neck, liver or kidney cancer. CDR3s include the opening cysteine and the closing phenylalanine or tryptophan. The D gene is left open where the match is weak. Size tells how often a clone was seen (once, few, many) or the class of an expanded clone, and some rows leave it out.

TRBJ1-4	TRBD1	TRBV19	.	CASFRGQASNEKLFF	TGTGCCTCCTTCCGAGGACAGGCAAGTAATGAAAAACTGTTTTTT
TRBJ1-2	.	TRBV11-2	.	CASSPDRLGGYTF	TGTGCCAGCAGCCCCGACAGGCTTGGGGGCTACACCTTC
TRBJ1-1	.	TRBV19	.	CASSPTVKNTEAFF	TGTGCCAGTAGCCCCACGGTAAAGAACACTGAAGCTTTCTTT
TRBJ1-5	.	TRBV11-2	.	CASSFTSTNNQPQHF	TGTGCCAGCAGCTTCACATCCACAAACAATCAGCCCCAGCATTTT
TRBJ2-7	.	TRBV6-5	.	CASSKPGASYEQYF	TGTGCCAGCAGTAAACCTGGTGCCTCCTACGAGCAGTACTTC
TRBJ2-3	TRBD2	TRBV2	.	CAIVGVAGGPSTDTQYF	TGTGCCATTGTAGGGGTAGCGGGGGGCCCCAGCACAGATACGCAGTATTTT
TRBJ1-1	.	TRBV11-2	.	CASRTRDGRANTEAFF	TGTGCCAGCAGGACTAGGGATGGACGGGCGAACACTGAAGCTTTCTTT
TRBJ2-7	.	TRBV21-1	.	CASSKKKAGSNEQYF	TGTGCCAGCAGCAAAAAAAAGGCAGGGAGTAACGAGCAGTACTTC
TRBJ1-2	.	TRBV6-5	few	CASSSRVYGYGYTF	TGTGCCAGCAGCAGCAGGGTTTACGGCTATGGCTACACCTTC
TRBJ1-5	.	TRBV6-6	.	CASSYTGSNQPQHF	TGTGCCAGCAGTTACACGGGGAGCAATCAGCCCCAGCATTTT
TRBJ1-6	TRBD1	TRBV9	.	CASSVTGAEEPLHF	TGTGCCAGCAGCGTAACAGGGGCGGAGGAGCCCCTCCACTTT
TRBJ2-7	TRBD1	TRBV5-8	.	CASSLGTGNYEQYF	TGTGCCAGCAGCTTGGGGACAGGGAACTACGAGCAGTACTTC
TRBJ2-2	.	TRBV9	.	CASSVTPGDVGELFF	TGTGCCAGCAGCGTAACTCCAGGGGATGTCGGGGAGCTGTTTTTT
TRBJ2-2	.	TRBV5-1	.	CASSLAPTGPTGELFF	TGCGCCAGCAGCTTGGCCCCCACAGGACCCACCGGGGAGCTGTTTTTT
TRBJ2-7	.	TRBV4-1	.	CASSQDGSRSYEQYF	TGCGCCAGCAGCCAAGATGGGAGCAGGTCCTACGAGCAGTACTTC
TRBJ2-3	TRBD1	TRBV4-2	.	CASSQDLVVGQGYTDTQYF	TGTGCCAGCAGCCAAGATTTAGTGGTGGGACAGGGGTACACAGATACGCAGTATTTT
TRBJ1-1	.	TRBV30	.	CASLDGFTDTEAFF	TGTGCCTCCTTGGACGGGTTTACGGACACTGAAGCTTTCTTT
TRBJ2-7	.	TRBV19	once	CASSIRSDLAAYEQYF	TGTGCCAGTAGTATAAGATCAGATTTAGCAGCCTACGAGCAGTACTTC
TRBJ1-1	TRBD1	TRBV7-9	.	CASSYSGGRNEAFF	TGTGCCAGCAGTTACTCAGGGGGCAGGAATGAAGCTTTCTTT
TRBJ1-2	TRBD1	TRBV14	once	CASSPRQGVYGYTF	TGTGCCAGCAGCCCCAGACAGGGTGTTTATGGCTACACCTTC
TRBJ2-2	.	TRBV11-3	.	CASSFSSGAEELFF	TGTGCCAGCAGCTTTTCGTCCGGGGCCGAGGAGCTGTTTTTT
TRBJ2-5	.	TRBV5-4	.	CASSLEYQETQYF	TGTGCCAGCAGCTTAGAGTACCAAGAGACCCAGTACTTC